The next 6 T cell receptor beta chains were all read from a single sample in a study of shared clonotypes between healthy human individuals. Repertoires were generated with immunoSEQ multiplex PCR, while TCRdb's copy carries only in-frame clones and drops some. The top ten clones hold 0.1% to 0.15% of a sample with some 2,000,000 clones, around 95% of them seen once. The sequenced sample was naive CD4+ T cells sorted from blood. Described subset: CD45RA+ positively selected. The receptors here all came from a man younger than 35 in good health.

The chain carries TRBV6-5 and TRBJ1-1, with 7 bases lining up with TRBD1. After removal of 4 bases from V and 0 bases from J, the junction contained 2 bases not matched to a gene. The CDR3 is made up of 14 amino acids. From germline, CDR1 is MNHEY and CDR2 SVGAGI. CDR3: CASSFGQVNTEAFF. The CDR3 nucleotides are TGTGCCAGCAGTTTCGGACAGGTGAACACTGAAGCTTTCTTT.

The V gene is TRBV7-9, the J gene TRBJ2-7, with D uncertain. The germline gives CDR1 SEHNR, CDR2 FQNEAQ (reference sequence). The ends were cut back, 3 bases at V and 6 bases at J, with 6 bases in the middle. The CDR3 runs to 11 residues. CDR3 DNA sequence: TGTGCCAGCAGCTTGGGAACCGAGCAGTACTTC. This codes for CASSLGTEQYF.

The chain combines TRBV30 with TRBJ2-5, with 10 nucleotides matching TRBD1. Germline V CDR1 and CDR2: GTSNPN, SVGIG (reference sequence). Trimming at V came to 3 bases and at J to 1 base, leaving 5 bases not matched to a gene. This CDR3 contains 15 residues. This CDR3 reads CAWRDRQGAQETQYF. Written as DNA, the CDR3 is TGTGCCTGGAGGGACAGACAGGGGGCCCAAGAGACCCAGTACTTC.

On this clone itself: Additional DNA sequences in this sample encode the identical CDR3. The V call is TRBV7-9, the J call TRBJ2-5; D gene unclear. The V gene lost 0 bases and the J gene lost 5 bases, with 7 bases spanning the gap. Germline V gene data show CDR1 as SEHNR and CDR2 as FQNEAQ (reference sequence). The CDR3 extends over 13 amino acids. CDR3: CASSLAPQETQYF. The CDR3 region has the DNA TGTGCCAGCAGCTTAGCACCCCAGGAGACCCAGTACTTC.

The chain couples TRBV30 to TRBJ2-7; no definite D call. V was trimmed by 5 bases and J by 4 bases, leaving 12 bases between them. Germline CDR1 GTSNPN, CDR2 SVGIG (reference sequence). This CDR3 has 12 residues. The CDR3 nucleotides are TGTGCCTGGGACCGCAAGGGATACGAGCAGTACTTC. Amino acid sequence: CAWDRKGYEQYF.

This chain joins TRBV9 and TRBJ1-6; TRBD1 matches at 10 bases. V dropped 2 bases and J dropped 12; count of bases not matched to a gene: 2. CDR1 SGDLS and CDR2 YYNGEE come from the germline V gene. The CDR3 is 13 amino acids. CDR3 region: CASSVGQGQPLHF. CDR3 nucleotide sequence: TGTGCCAGCAGCGTGGGACAGGGGCAACCCCTCCACTTT.